Included here is one T cell receptor beta chain sequence, with context. Losses at the gene ends were 1 base for V and 4 bases for J; bases not matched to a gene: 7. The length of the CDR3 is 16 residues. Germline values: CDR1 SGHDT, CDR2 YYEEEE. Source study methods: Counts of nucleated cells, estimated from reference gene primer amplification, were obtained. Measured with immunoSEQ multiplex PCR; TCRdb has only the in-frame clones, and not every one. V and J calls and clone size follow that table, whereas D and trimming were derived from the DNA. The repertoire holds 200,000 or so clones, with roughly 76% as singletons. Recruited during active infection, patients (from Seattle) were subsequently followed longitudinally. These data are taken from a study of blood T cell repertoires in COVID-19. Study details: Italy, Spain and the United States were the sources of the convalescent and acute COVID-19 samples. In each case, the material was cDNA or gDNA derived from T cells, B-cell-depleted T cells, or PBMCs.

This chain joins TRBV5-6 and TRBJ2-3, with 9 bases lining up with TRBD2. The sequenced sample consisted of peripheral blood. The TCR was taken from a woman older than 75 with COVID-19, enrolled during active disease. CDR3 region: CASSLRLAVISDTQYF. In nucleotides, the CDR3 is TGTGCCAGCAGCTTGAGACTAGCGGTTATCTCAGATACGCAGTATTTT.